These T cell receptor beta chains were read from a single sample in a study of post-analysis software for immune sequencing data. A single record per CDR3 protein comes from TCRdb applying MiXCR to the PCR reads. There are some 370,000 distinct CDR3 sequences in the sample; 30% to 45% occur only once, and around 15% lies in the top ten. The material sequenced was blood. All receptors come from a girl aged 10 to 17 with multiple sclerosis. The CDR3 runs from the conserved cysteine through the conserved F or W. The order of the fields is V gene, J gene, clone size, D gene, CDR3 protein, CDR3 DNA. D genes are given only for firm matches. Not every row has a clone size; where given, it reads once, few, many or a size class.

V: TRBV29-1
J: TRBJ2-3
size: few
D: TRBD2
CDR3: CSVEEGGADTQYF
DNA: TGCAGCGTTGAAGAGGGGGGGGCAGATACGCAGTATTTT

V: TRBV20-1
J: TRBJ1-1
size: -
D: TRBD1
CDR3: CSARQGARTEAFF
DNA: TGCAGTGCTAGACAGGGGGCGAGAACTGAAGCTTTCTTT

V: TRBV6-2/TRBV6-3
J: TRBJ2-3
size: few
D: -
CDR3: CASSYRATGRSTDTQYF
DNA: TGTGCCAGCAGTTACCGGGCAACGGGGCGAAGCACAGATACGCAGTATTTT

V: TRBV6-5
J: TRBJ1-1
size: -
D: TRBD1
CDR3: CASSQDRGRTEAFF
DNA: TGTGCCAGCAGTCAGGACAGGGGGCGAACTGAAGCTTTCTTT

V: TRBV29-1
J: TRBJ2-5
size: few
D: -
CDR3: CSVGNYAETQYF
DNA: TGCAGCGTCGGCAACTATGCAGAGACCCAGTACTTC

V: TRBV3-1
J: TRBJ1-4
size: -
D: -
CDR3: CASSHGSMTEKLFF
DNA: TGTGCCAGCAGCCACGGGTCTATGACGGAAAAACTGTTTTTT

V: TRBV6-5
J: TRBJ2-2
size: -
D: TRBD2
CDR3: CASSNQAGEGTGELFF
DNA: TGTGCCAGCAGTAACCAAGCGGGGGAGGGCACCGGGGAGCTGTTTTTT

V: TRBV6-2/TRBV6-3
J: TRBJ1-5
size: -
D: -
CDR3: CASSYSGTEYSNQPQHF
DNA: TGTGCCAGCAGTTACTCTGGGACGGAGTATAGCAATCAGCCCCAGCATTTT

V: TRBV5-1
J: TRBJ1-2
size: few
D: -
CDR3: CASSLSPNLYGYTF
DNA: TGCGCCAGCAGCTTGTCTCCCAACCTCTATGGCTACACCTTC

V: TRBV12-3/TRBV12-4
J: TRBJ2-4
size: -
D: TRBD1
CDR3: CASSLQGARNIQYF
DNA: TGTGCCAGCAGTTTACAGGGGGCTAGGAACATTCAGTACTTC

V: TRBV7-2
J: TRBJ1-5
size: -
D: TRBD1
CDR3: CASSVTGGSQPQHF
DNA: TGTGCCAGCAGCGTAACAGGGGGCAGTCAGCCCCAGCATTTT

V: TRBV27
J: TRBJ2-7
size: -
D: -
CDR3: CASSLFRTTHEQYF
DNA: TGTGCCAGCAGTTTATTCCGGACAACCCACGAGCAGTACTTC

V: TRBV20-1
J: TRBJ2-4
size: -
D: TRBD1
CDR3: CSAREPGGAGKNIQYF
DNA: TGCAGTGCTAGAGAACCAGGGGGCGCGGGCAAAAACATTCAGTACTTC

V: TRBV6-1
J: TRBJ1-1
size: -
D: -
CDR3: CASSVEDLEAFF
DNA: TGTGCCAGCAGTGTGGAGGACTTAGAAGCTTTCTTT

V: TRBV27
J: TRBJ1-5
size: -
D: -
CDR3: CASSLGRASNQPQHF
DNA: TGTGCCAGCAGTTTAGGCAGGGCTAGCAATCAGCCCCAGCATTTT

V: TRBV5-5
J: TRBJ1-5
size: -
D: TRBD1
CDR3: CASSLGDRMNQPQHF
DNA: TGTGCCAGCAGCTTGGGGGACAGAATGAATCAGCCCCAGCATTTT

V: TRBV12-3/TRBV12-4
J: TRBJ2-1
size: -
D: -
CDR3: CASGPLNEQFF
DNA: TGTGCCAGCGGGCCGCTCAATGAGCAGTTCTTC

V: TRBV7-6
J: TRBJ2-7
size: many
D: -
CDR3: CASSSSSGSYEQYF
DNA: TGTGCCAGCAGCTCGTCCTCAGGGTCCTACGAGCAGTACTTC

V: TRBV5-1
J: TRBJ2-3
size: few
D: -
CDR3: CASSSPLNTQYF
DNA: TGCGCCAGCAGCTCCCCGTTGAATACGCAGTATTTT

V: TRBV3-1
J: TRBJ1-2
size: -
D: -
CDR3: CASSQDSPTVFANYGYTF
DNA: TGTGCCAGCAGCCAAGATTCACCGACAGTTTTTGCTAACTATGGCTACACCTTC

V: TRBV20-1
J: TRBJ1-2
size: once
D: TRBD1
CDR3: CSARSTGQALNYGYTF
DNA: TGCAGTGCTAGATCGACAGGACAGGCGTTAAACTATGGCTACACCTTC

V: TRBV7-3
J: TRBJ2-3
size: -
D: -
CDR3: CASSLRLANPDTQYF
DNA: TGTGCCAGCAGCTTACGCCTAGCGAATCCAGATACGCAGTATTTT

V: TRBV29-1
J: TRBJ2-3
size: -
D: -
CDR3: CSVESKFMGTDTQYF
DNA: TGCAGCGTTGAATCGAAGTTTATGGGCACAGATACGCAGTATTTT

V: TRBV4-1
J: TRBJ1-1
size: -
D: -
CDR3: CASSQLRETEAFF
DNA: TGCGCCAGCAGCCAATTGCGGGAGACTGAAGCTTTCTTT

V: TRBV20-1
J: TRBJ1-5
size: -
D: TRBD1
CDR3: CSANRGGKRSPQHF
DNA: TGCAGTGCTAACAGGGGGGGAAAGCGTTCGCCCCAGCATTTT

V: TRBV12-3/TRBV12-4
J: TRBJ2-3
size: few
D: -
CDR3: CASTKFPAVGTDTQYF
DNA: TGTGCCAGCACCAAATTTCCGGCGGTAGGCACAGATACGCAGTATTTT

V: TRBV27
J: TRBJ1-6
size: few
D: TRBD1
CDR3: CASSGWDRENSPLHF
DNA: TGTGCCAGCAGTGGATGGGACAGGGAAAATTCACCCCTCCACTTT

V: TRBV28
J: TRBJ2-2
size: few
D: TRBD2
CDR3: CASSPQGLAGGPNTGELFF
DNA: TGTGCCAGCAGTCCCCAAGGACTAGCGGGGGGTCCTAACACCGGGGAGCTGTTTTTT

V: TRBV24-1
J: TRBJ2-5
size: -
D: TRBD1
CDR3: CATSDSDREGQYF
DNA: TGTGCCACCAGTGATTCCGACAGGGAAGGGCAGTACTTC

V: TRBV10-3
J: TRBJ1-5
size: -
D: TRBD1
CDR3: CAIRTGGDQPQHF
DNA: TGTGCCATCAGGACAGGGGGCGATCAGCCCCAGCATTTT

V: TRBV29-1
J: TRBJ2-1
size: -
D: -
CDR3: CSVAPRGGGYNEQFF
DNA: TGCAGCGTTGCCCCAAGAGGGGGGGGGTACAATGAGCAGTTCTTC

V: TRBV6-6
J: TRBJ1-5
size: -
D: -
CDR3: CASGGNGQPQHF
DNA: TGTGCCAGCGGGGGGAATGGTCAGCCCCAGCATTTT

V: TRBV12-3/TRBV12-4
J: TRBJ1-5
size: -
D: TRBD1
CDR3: CASRGQGHQPQHF
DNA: TGTGCCAGCAGGGGACAGGGACATCAGCCCCAGCATTTT

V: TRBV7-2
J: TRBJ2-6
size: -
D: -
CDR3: CASSLGSGRGANVLTF
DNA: TGTGCCAGCAGCTTAGGGAGTGGGCGTGGGGCCAACGTCCTGACTTTC

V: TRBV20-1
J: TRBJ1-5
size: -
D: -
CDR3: CSAPIQGRTYSNQPQHF
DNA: TGCAGTGCCCCTATCCAGGGACGGACTTATAGCAATCAGCCCCAGCATTTT

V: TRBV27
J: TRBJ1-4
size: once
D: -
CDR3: CASRSTSGQGKLFF
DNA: TGTGCCAGCAGGTCGACCTCCGGGCAGGGAAAACTGTTTTTT

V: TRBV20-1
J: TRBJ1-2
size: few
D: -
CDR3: CSARDSARAGYGYTF
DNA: TGCAGTGCTAGAGATTCGGCCAGGGCTGGATATGGCTACACCTTC

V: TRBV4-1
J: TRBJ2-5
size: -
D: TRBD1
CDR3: CASSQDTDRAGETQYF
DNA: TGCGCCAGCAGCCAAGATACGGACAGGGCGGGAGAGACCCAGTACTTC

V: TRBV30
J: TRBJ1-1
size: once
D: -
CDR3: CAWELVNWGAFF
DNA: TGTGCCTGGGAGCTGGTGAATTGGGGAGCTTTCTTT

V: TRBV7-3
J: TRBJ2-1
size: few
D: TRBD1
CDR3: CASSVGTGGDEQFF
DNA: TGTGCCAGCAGCGTCGGCACAGGGGGCGATGAGCAGTTCTTC

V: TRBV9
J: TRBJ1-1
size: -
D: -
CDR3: CASSKHRGFTDTEAFF
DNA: TGTGCCAGCAGCAAACACCGGGGTTTCACGGACACTGAAGCTTTCTTT

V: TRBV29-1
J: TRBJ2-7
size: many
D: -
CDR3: CSGRDTIYEQYF
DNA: TGCAGCGGCCGGGACACTATCTACGAGCAGTACTTC

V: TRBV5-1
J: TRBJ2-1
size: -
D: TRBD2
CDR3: CASRGGTSGGAAYNEQFF
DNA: TGCGCCAGCAGAGGAGGGACTAGCGGGGGGGCCGCCTACAATGAGCAGTTCTTC

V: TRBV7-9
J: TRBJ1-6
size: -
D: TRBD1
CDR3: CASSLARDATGASPLHF
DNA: TGTGCCAGCAGCTTAGCGAGGGACGCGACAGGGGCTTCACCCCTCCACTTT

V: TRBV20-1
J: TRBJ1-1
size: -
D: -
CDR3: CSARPGRMNTEAFF
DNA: TGCAGTGCTAGGCCGGGACGCATGAACACTGAAGCTTTCTTT

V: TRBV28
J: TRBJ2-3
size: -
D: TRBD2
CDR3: CASSLWTSGTDTQYF
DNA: TGTGCCAGCAGTTTATGGACTAGCGGCACAGATACGCAGTATTTT

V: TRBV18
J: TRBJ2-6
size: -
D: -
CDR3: CASSPNPGANVLTF
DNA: TGTGCCAGCTCACCGAACCCCGGGGCCAACGTCCTGACTTTC

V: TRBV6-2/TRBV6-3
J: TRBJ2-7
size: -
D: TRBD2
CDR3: CASSYIASGMEQYF
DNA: TGTGCCAGCAGTTACATCGCTAGCGGGATGGAGCAGTACTTC

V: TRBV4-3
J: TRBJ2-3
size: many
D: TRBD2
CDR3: CASSQGDSGDAQYF
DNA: TGCGCCAGCAGCCAAGGAGATAGCGGGGATGCGCAGTATTTT

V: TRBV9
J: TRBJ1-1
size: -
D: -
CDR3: CASSPGARAEAFF
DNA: TGTGCCAGCAGCCCGGGGGCGCGGGCTGAAGCTTTCTTT

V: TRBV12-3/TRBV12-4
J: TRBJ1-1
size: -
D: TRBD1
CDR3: CASTWTGGTEAFF
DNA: TGTGCCAGCACCTGGACAGGGGGTACTGAAGCTTTCTTT

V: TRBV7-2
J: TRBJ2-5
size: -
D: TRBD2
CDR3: CASSLQPGGPQETQYF
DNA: TGTGCCAGCAGCTTACAACCGGGGGGGCCTCAAGAGACCCAGTACTTC

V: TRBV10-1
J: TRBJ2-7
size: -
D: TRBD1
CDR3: CASSDSGGEQYF
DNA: TGCGCCAGCAGTGATTCAGGGGGCGAGCAGTACTTC

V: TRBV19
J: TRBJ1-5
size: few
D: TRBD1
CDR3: CATDRGSGNQPQHF
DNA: TGTGCCACAGACAGGGGTTCGGGCAATCAGCCCCAGCATTTT

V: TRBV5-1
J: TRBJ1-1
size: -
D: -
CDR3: CASSLASSKNTEAFF
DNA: TGCGCCAGCAGCTTGGCCTCCAGCAAGAACACTGAAGCTTTCTTT

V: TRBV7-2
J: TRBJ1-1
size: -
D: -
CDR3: CASRPRQIEYTEAFF
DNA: TGTGCCAGCAGACCGAGACAGATTGAATACACTGAAGCTTTCTTT

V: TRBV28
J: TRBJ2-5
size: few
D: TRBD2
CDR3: CASTAGGQSQETQYF
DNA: TGTGCCAGCACGGCGGGGGGGCAGTCCCAAGAGACCCAGTACTTC

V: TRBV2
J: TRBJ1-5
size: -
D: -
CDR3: CASREGINQPQHF
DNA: TGTGCCAGCAGGGAAGGGATCAATCAGCCCCAGCATTTT

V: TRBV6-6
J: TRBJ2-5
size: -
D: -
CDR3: CASSLLAGRPYF
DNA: TGTGCCAGCAGCCTCCTGGCGGGACGTCCGTACTTC

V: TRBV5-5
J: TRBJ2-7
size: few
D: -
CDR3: CASSSYQTRGYF
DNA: TGTGCCAGCAGCTCCTACCAGACACGTGGGTACTTC